This T cell receptor beta chain was obtained from a study of siplizumab effects on memory and regulatory T cells. The V and J ends lost 0 bases and 4 bases respectively, with 15 bases between them. The germline V gene encodes CDR1 SGHTA and CDR2 FQGTGA. The CDR3 contains 16 residues. Whole-study results and caveats: Suppressive function of proliferating Tregs from siplizumab cultures was not confirmed.

A note on this clone: The antigen remains unidentified.

Assay: immunoSEQ multiplex PCR; the TCRdb copy retains only in-frame clones and omits some. The table has roughly 92,000 clones, 85% to 95% seen once. The origin of this receptor is a human donor in good health. The chain has TRBV7-3 and TRBJ2-5; D might be TRBD1 (6 bases). Specimen: non-Treg CD4+ T cells sorted from blood. The CDR3 protein is CASSLTGQGYIETQYF. In DNA, the CDR3 is TGTGCCAGCAGCTTAACCGGTCAGGGGTACATAGAGACCCAGTACTTC.